Presented here are 21 T cell receptor beta chains from one specimen sequenced in a study of cytotoxic CD8 clonotypes in ibrutinib-treated CLL. Libraries were prepared by immunoSEQ multiplex PCR; TCRdb keeps only in-frame clonotypes and omits some of them. The sample has approximately 100,000 clones, almost 80% seen once. Sequenced here: PBMCs, sampled after 12 months of ibrutinib treatment. The receptors originated from a human donor with chronic lymphocytic leukemia.

This clone was counted many times. The same CDR3 arises from other DNA sequences in this sample as well. The chain is built from TRBV28 and TRBJ1-1; 9 bases match TRBD1. The CDR3 contains 11 residues. Germline V CDR1 and CDR2: MDHEN, SYDVKM. V lost 7 bases and J lost 11; bases outside the gene matches: 5. CDR3 in amino acids: CASTSDRGAFF. The CDR3 DNA reads TGTGCCAGCACCTCTGACAGGGGGGCTTTCTTT.

DNA of the CDR3: TGTGCCAGCAGCCAAGTACAGGCGTCCTCGAAACGTGAGCAGTTCTTC. As protein: CASSQVQASSKREQFF. The chain couples TRBV14 to TRBJ2-1; tentative D call: TRBD1 (5 bases). In germline, CDR1 is SGHDN, CDR2 FVKESK. This CDR3 contains 16 residues. The V end lost 1 base, the J end lost 9 bases, and 19 bases lay between the germline ends.

This clone was picked up one time. V and J are TRBV7-2 and TRBJ1-6, with TRBD1 identical over 7 bases. Germline assignment: CDR1 SGHTA and CDR2 FQGNSA. Trimming at V came to 2 bases and at J to 4 bases, leaving 2 bases not matched to a gene. The CDR3 length is 15 residues. The CDR3 region has the DNA TGTGCCAGCAGCTTACAGGGGGATTATAATTCACCCCTCCACTTT. It codes for CASSLQGDYNSPLHF.

The sample holds many counts of this clone. The genes are TRBV5-5 and TRBJ1-3, with a possible D match to TRBD1 (6 bases). Germline V gene data show CDR1 as SGHKS and CDR2 as YYEKEE (reference sequence). This CDR3 has 16 residues. Trimming left V 4 bases short and J 0 bases short, with 14 bases between. This chain's CDR3 is CASSRRGLHSGNTIYF. The CDR3 DNA follows: TGTGCCAGCAGCCGGAGGGGGTTACACTCTGGAAACACCATATATTTT.

The V and J genes are TRBV19 and TRBJ2-3; 8 bases line up with TRBD2. With 6 bases clipped from V and 1 base from J, the junction kept 9 bases outside the gene matches. The CDR3 length is 16 residues. Germline V gene data show CDR1 as LNHDA and CDR2 as SQIVND (reference sequence). The CDR3 protein is CASSLTVRGGTDTQYF. The CDR3 nucleotides are TGTGCCAGTAGCCTTACAGTGCGGGGGGGCACAGATACGCAGTATTTT.

The V call is TRBV5-8, the J call TRBJ2-2; tentative D call: TRBD2 (5 bases). CDR3 length: 16 amino acids. Looked up from germline, CDR1 is SGHTS and CDR2 is YDEGEE. Trimming removed 4 bases at V and 1 base at J, with 14 bases between. The CDR3 loop reads CASSRATGKNTGELFF. The CDR3 nucleotides read TGTGCCAGCAGCCGGGCAACGGGGAAGAACACCGGGGAGCTGTTTTTT. Full variable domain (missing parts from reference TRBV5-8 and TRBJ2-2): EAGVTQSPTHLIKTRGQQATLRCSPISGHTSVYWYQQALGLGLQFLLWYDEGEERNRGNFPPRFSGRQFPNYSSELNVNALELEDSALYLCASSRATGKNTGELFFGEGSRLTVL.

The chain uses TRBV6-1 and TRBJ2-2; tentatively, D is TRBD2 (6 bases). V lost 4 bases and J lost 0, with 12 bases in between. This CDR3 comprises 16 residues. Germline assignment: CDR1 MNHNS and CDR2 SASEGT. In nucleotides, the CDR3 is TGTGCCAGCAGTGCTTTCGGGAGTACGAACACCGGGGAGCTGTTTTTT. Its protein product is CASSAFGSTNTGELFF.

In its sample, this clone was seen once. The chain carries TRBV6-6 and TRBJ1-6, with 7 nucleotides matching TRBD1. CDR3 length: 14 amino acids. CDR1 is MNHNY, CDR2 SVGAGI, per germline (reference sequence). V dropped 6 bases and J dropped 9; count of bases not matched to a gene: 8. The CDR3 DNA is TGTGCCAGCAGACAGGGGCTAGATCGTTCACCCCTCCACTTT. It translates to CASRQGLDRSPLHF.

The genes are TRBV7-9 and TRBJ2-3; a weak D match, TRBD1 (5 bases). Germline V gene data show CDR1 as SEHNR and CDR2 as FQNEAQ (reference sequence). The CDR3 is 12 residues long. The germline V and J ends were trimmed by 2 bases and 11 bases, with 11 bases remaining between them. The CDR3 region has the DNA TGTGCCAGCAGCTTATTCTTAGGACAGCAGTATTTT. It encodes CASSLFLGQQYF.

Only a few counts were recorded for this clone. The V call is TRBV28, the J call TRBJ2-3; TRBD2 matches at 10 bases. CDR1 MDHEN and CDR2 SYDVKM come from the germline V gene. The CDR3 has 17 residues. The V and J ends lost 1 base and 6 bases, in that order; junction bases with no gene match: 10. CDR3 sequence: CASSLLGSGGRRDTQYF. In nucleotides, the CDR3 is TGTGCCAGCAGTTTATTGGGTAGCGGGGGGCGCAGGGATACGCAGTATTTT.

The V call is TRBV2, the J call TRBJ1-1; D call uncertain. The CDR3 totals 15 residues. Germline loops: CDR1 SNHLY, CDR2 FYNNEI. Trimming took 6 bases from V and 6 from J, leaving 20 bases between them. The CDR3: CASSGPIREVPEAFF. The DNA of the CDR3 is TGTGCCAGCAGCGGGCCGATCCGGGAAGTCCCTGAAGCTTTCTTT.

The rearrangement uses TRBV9 and TRBJ2-5; TRBD1 might be the D (6 bases). The CDR3 covers 16 residues. V lost 1 base, J lost 5 bases, and 18 bases lay in between. Germline CDR1 is SGDLS and CDR2 is YYNGEE. This CDR3 reads CASSVNPGHPRETQYF. CDR3 nucleotides: TGTGCCAGCAGCGTAAACCCGGGACACCCCCGGGAGACCCAGTACTTC. The complete variable domain, with remaining parts taken from reference TRBV9 and TRBJ2-5, reads DSGVTQTPKHLITATGQRVTLRCSPRSGDLSVYWYQQSLDQGLQFLIQYYNGEERAKGNILERFSAQQFPDLHSELNLSSLELGDSALYFCASSVNPGHPRETQYFGPGTRLLVL.

This clone was counted at least ten times. The chain couples TRBV5-1 to TRBJ1-5; the match to TRBD1 covers 8 bases. The CDR3 runs to 15 residues. V lost 4 bases, J lost 10 bases, and 13 bases stayed unmatched. Per germline, CDR1 SGHRS and CDR2 YFSETQ. CDR3 loop: CASSRQGQDGEPQHF. The CDR3 DNA reads TGCGCCAGCAGCAGGCAGGGACAGGACGGGGAACCCCAGCATTTT.

A few counts support this clone. V is TRBV19 and J is TRBJ2-2; D ambiguous. Trimming removed 3 bases from V and 1 base from J, with 6 bases in between. Germline V CDR1 and CDR2: LNHDA, SQIVND (reference sequence). CDR3 length: 14 residues. DNA of the CDR3: TGTGCCAGTAGTATGTGGAAGAACACCGGGGAGCTGTTTTTT. This sequence encodes CASSMWKNTGELFF.

The chain couples TRBV6-5 to TRBJ1-6; D remains unclear. The CDR3 has 15 amino acids. V gave up 2 bases and J gave up 6 bases, with 11 bases separating them. Germline CDR1 reads MNHEY; CDR2 reads SVGAGI. The CDR3 spells CASSYGRDVNSPLHF. The CDR3 DNA reads TGTGCCAGCAGTTACGGCCGGGATGTTAATTCACCCCTCCACTTT.

V gene TRBV7-3 combines with J gene TRBJ2-3; TRBD2 matches at 7 bases. Germline CDR1 and CDR2: SGHTA and FQGTGA. Germline trimming cut 2 bases from V and 5 bases from J; bases unmatched to any gene: 1. The length of the CDR3 is 13 residues. DNA for the CDR3: TGTGCCAGCAGCTTATCGGGGGGAGATACGCAGTATTTT. Its translation is CASSLSGGDTQYF.

CDR3 region: CASSLDREYEQYF. The DNA of the CDR3 is TGCGCCAGCAGCTTAGACAGAGAGTACGAGCAGTACTTC. The J gene is TRBJ2-7, the V gene TRBV5-1; D might be TRBD1 (5 bases). CDR3 length: 13 amino acids. V gave up 2 bases and J gave up 4 bases, with 10 bases separating them. CDR1 is SGHRS, CDR2 YFSETQ, per germline.

The CDR3 nucleotides are TGTGCCAGCAGCTTAGAGATAGGGGGCGCTTATAGAGCCTACAATGAGCAGTTCTTC. Protein: CASSLEIGGAYRAYNEQFF. The genes are TRBV7-9 and TRBJ2-1; TRBD1 agrees at 7 bases. The germline CDR1 and CDR2 sequences are SEHNR and FQNEAQ (reference sequence). The V and J ends lost 1 base and 2 bases, in that order; junction bases with no gene match: 14. This CDR3 is built from 19 residues. The full variable domain, its missing parts supplied by reference TRBV7-9 and TRBJ2-1, is DTGVSQNPRHKITKRGQNVTFRCDPISEHNRLYWYRQTLGQGPEFLTYFQNEAQLEKSRLLSDRFSAERPKGSFSTLEIQRTEQGDSAMYLCASSLEIGGAYRAYNEQFFGPGTRLTVL.

In DNA form, the CDR3 reads TGCGCCAGCAGCCAAGCCTCGGAAGGGAGGAATCAGCCCCAGCATTTT. It translates to CASSQASEGRNQPQHF. The V and J genes are TRBV4-1 and TRBJ1-5; D uncertain. Germline V gene sequence: CDR1 MGHRA, CDR2 YSYEKL. The CDR3 runs 16 residues. Trimming stripped 1 base from V and 4 bases from J, with 14 bases between.

The chain combines TRBV7-3 with TRBJ2-5; weak D call: TRBD2 (7 bases). Per the germline V gene, CDR1 is SGHTA and CDR2 is FQGTGA. V lost 5 bases and J lost 2, with 18 bases in between. The CDR3 runs to 16 residues. The CDR3 sequence is CASSAGVGGPQETQYF. CDR3 sequence (DNA): TGTGCCAGCAGCGCCGGAGTCGGGGGGCCTCAAGAGACCCAGTACTTC. Together with reference TRBV7-3 and TRBJ2-5, the CDR3 gives the full variable domain: GAGVSQTPSNKVTEKGKYVELRCDPISGHTALYWYRQSLGQGPEFLIYFQGTGAADDSGLPNDRFFAVRPEGSVSTLKIQRTERGDSAVYLCASSAGVGGPQETQYFGPGTRLLVL.

The chain employs TRBV18 and TRBJ2-5; a weak D match, TRBD2 (6 bases). Per germline, CDR1 KGHSH and CDR2 LQKENI. Trimming took off 2 bases at V and 4 bases at J, with 11 bases between the two ends. The CDR3 has 14 residues. The CDR3 DNA reads as TGTGCCAGCTCACCAGTATCCGGGGGAGAGACCCAGTACTTC. This gives the protein CASSPVSGGETQYF.